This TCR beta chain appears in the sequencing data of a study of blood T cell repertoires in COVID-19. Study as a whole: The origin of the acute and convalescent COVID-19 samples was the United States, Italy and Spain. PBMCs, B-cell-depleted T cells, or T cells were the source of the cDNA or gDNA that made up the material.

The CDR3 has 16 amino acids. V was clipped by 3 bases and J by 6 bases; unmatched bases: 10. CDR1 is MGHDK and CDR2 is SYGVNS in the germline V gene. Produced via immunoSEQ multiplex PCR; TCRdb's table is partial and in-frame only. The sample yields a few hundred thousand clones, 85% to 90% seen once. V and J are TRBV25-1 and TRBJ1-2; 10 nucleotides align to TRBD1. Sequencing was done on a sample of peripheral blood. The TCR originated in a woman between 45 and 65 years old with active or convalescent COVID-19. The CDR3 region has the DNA TGTGCCAGCAGTGACCCAAGCCGACAGGGGGCGAATGGCTACACCTTC. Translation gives CASSDPSRQGANGYTF.